This T cell receptor (beta chain) was observed in a study of T-cell memory formation after mild COVID-19. Whole-study findings and limits: Researchers report contracting CD4+ clones mostly in CM and EM, with CD8+ clones in EMRA.

The germline CDR1 and CDR2 sequences are SGHDT and YYEEEE. CDR3 length: 13 amino acids. The ends lost 3 bases at V and 7 bases at J; junction bases unmatched: 4. MiXCR was run by TCRdb on the 5' RACE reads, yielding one entry per CDR3 protein. The sample comprises roughly 130,000 distinct CDR3 sequences, roughly 15% of which are singletons, and around 14% rests with the top ten. About this clonotype: Its matching antigen is unknown.

The chain employs TRBV5-6 and TRBJ2-3; 8 positions agree with TRBD2. The clonotype was recovered from an adult woman who had mild COVID-19 (a few samples of this study predate the infection). Cell type and time point are not known. The sample comprised PBMCs or a T cell subset sorted from them (not recorded which). CDR3 sequence (DNA): TGTGCCAGCAGCTCAGCGGGAGCAAATACGCAGTATTTT. Amino acids: CASSSAGANTQYF.